The next 18 T cell receptor beta chains were all read from a single sample in a study of T cells expressing NK-cell markers. TCRdb reprocessed the 5' RACE reads and keeps a single row for each CDR3 protein, giving no DNA. The repertoire table contains about 380,000 distinct CDR3 sequences. Sequenced input: blood T cells: a sorted CD56 or NKG2C T cell subset, CD4+ or CD8+ T cells, or bulk PBMC T cells (not recorded which). Receptors were obtained from a man aged 18 to 69 in good health.

The rearrangement links TRBV6-1 to TRBJ2-5; the TCRdb call, TRBD2, lacks DNA for checking. CDR1 and CDR2 from the germline V gene are MNHNS and SASEGT. The CDR3 consists of 16 residues. The CDR3 sequence: CASSVTSGAYSETQYF.

CDR3 loop: CASSPGQASNQPQHF. The V call is TRBV6-1, the J call TRBJ1-5; TCRdb selects TRBD1, and the lack of DNA leaves this call unchecked. The CDR3 length is 15 residues. The germline V gene has CDR1 MNHNS and CDR2 SASEGT.

The chain recombines TRBV11-2 with TRBJ2-3; TCRdb's assignment of TRBD2 cannot be checked, as there is no DNA. The CDR3 totals 16 residues. Germline CDR1 is SGHAT and CDR2 is FQNNGV. CDR3 in amino acids: CASSLDRGAFSNTQYF.

The chain is built from TRBV25-1 and TRBJ1-2; TCRdb reports TRBD1, a call that lacks DNA to check it against. Germline CDR1 MGHDK, CDR2 SYGVNS. CDR3 length equals 15 residues. The CDR3 protein is CASSDRRTGGHGYTF.

The gene calls are TRBV9 and TRBJ1-1. The CDR3 has 16 residues. The germline CDR1 and CDR2 sequences are SGDLS and YYNGEE. CDR3 protein: CASSEGPPARNTEAFF.

The chain recombines TRBV12-5 with TRBJ2-3; TCRdb lists TRBD1, though no DNA is available to test this call. Germline CDR1 is LGHNT and CDR2 is FRNRAP. This CDR3 comprises 15 residues. The CDR3 loop reads CASGLGQGATDTQYF.

This chain uses TRBV27 with TRBJ1-1; the TCRdb call, TRBD1, lacks DNA for checking. The CDR3 spans 15 residues. Germline CDR1 and CDR2: MNHEY and SMNVEV (reference sequence). This CDR3 is CASSTRTDLNTEAFF.

CDR3 residues: CASSSKPSGDTDTQYF. The gene calls are TRBV5-1 and TRBJ2-3. The CDR3 loop spans 16 amino acids. CDR1 is SGHRS and CDR2 is YFSETQ in the germline V gene.

The chain is built from TRBV11-2 and TRBJ2-3; TCRdb's D gene call, TRBD2, goes unchecked for lack of DNA. This CDR3 is 14 amino acids long. Germline V gives CDR1 SGHAT, CDR2 FQNNGV. CDR3 in amino acids: CASSSGLSGDTQYF. The complete variable domain, with remaining parts taken from reference TRBV11-2 and TRBJ2-3, reads EAGVAQSPRYKIIEKRQSVAFWCNPISGHATLYWYQQILGQGPKLLIQFQNNGVVDDSQLPKDRFSAERLKGVDSTLKIQPAKLEDSAVYLCASSSGLSGDTQYFGPGTRLTVL.

The rearrangement joins TRBV6-1 to TRBJ1-6; lacking DNA, the TRBD1 call made by TCRdb goes unchecked. The germline V gene has CDR1 MNHNS and CDR2 SASEGT. There are 13 residues in the CDR3. CDR3 residues: CASTKVGGSPLHF.

The chain is built from TRBV2 and TRBJ1-2. In germline, CDR1 is SNHLY, CDR2 FYNNEI. There are 13 residues in the CDR3. This CDR3 is CASSEGGYYGYTF.

J is TRBJ2-5 and V is TRBV10-3; TCRdb calls TRBD1, which cannot be checked without DNA. CDR3 length equals 12 residues. Germline CDR1 ENHRY, CDR2 SYGVKD. CDR3 sequence reads: CVKRGSRETQYF.

V and J are TRBV5-1 and TRBJ1-1. The germline CDR1 and CDR2 sequences are SGHRS and YFSETQ. This CDR3 has 12 amino acids. CDR3 loop: CASSRGNTEAFF.

This chain links TRBV30 with TRBJ1-3. CDR3 length: 13 amino acids. Germline V lookup: CDR1 GTSNPN, CDR2 SVGIG (reference sequence). CDR3 sequence reads: CAWTQMPGNTIYF.

This chain joins TRBV28 and TRBJ2-5. The CDR3 loop spans 14 amino acids. The germline gives CDR1 MDHEN, CDR2 SYDVKM. The CDR3 region is CASSPRWHQETQYF.

The rearrangement uses TRBV3-1 and TRBJ1-1; TCRdb's D call, TRBD1, is unchecked because there is no DNA. The CDR3 consists of 13 residues. The germline V gene encodes CDR1 LGHDT and CDR2 YNNKEL (reference sequence). CDR3 sequence reads: CASQRGDSVEAFF.

The gene calls are TRBV5-6 and TRBJ2-7; the TRBD1 assignment by TCRdb is unverifiable without DNA. The CDR3 runs 15 residues. Germline CDR1 is SGHDT and CDR2 is YYEEEE. CDR3 loop: CASSLGGVGEGEQYF. Complete variable domain (other parts from reference TRBV5-6 and TRBJ2-7): DAGVTQSPTHLIKTRGQQVTLRCSPKSGHDTVSWYQQALGQGPQFIFQYYEEEERQRGNFPDRFSGHQFPNYSSELNVNALLLGDSALYLCASSLGGVGEGEQYFGPGTRLTVT.

J is TRBJ2-3 and V is TRBV18; the TCRdb D gene call, TRBD1, has no DNA to confirm it. Looked up from germline, CDR1 is KGHSH and CDR2 is LQKENI. The length of the CDR3 is 14 residues. Here the CDR3 reads CASSPFDRADTQYF. The whole variable domain, filled in from reference TRBV18 and TRBJ2-3, reads NAGVMQNPRHLVRRRGQEARLRCSPMKGHSHVYWYRQLPEEGLKFMVYLQKENIIDESGMPKERFSAEFPKEGPSILRIQQVVRGDSAAYFCASSPFDRADTQYFGPGTRLTVL.